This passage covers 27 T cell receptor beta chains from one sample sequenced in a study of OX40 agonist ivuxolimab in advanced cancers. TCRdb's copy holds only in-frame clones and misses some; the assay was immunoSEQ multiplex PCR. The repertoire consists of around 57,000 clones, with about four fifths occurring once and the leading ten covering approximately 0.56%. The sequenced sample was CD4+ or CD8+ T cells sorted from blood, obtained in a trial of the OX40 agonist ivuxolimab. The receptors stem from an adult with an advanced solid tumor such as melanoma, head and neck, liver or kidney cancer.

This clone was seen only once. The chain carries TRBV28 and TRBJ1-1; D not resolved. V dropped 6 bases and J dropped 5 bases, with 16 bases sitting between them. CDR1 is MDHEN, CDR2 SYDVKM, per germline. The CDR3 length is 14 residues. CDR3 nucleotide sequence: TGTGCCAGCAGGGGAAATCTAGTCGGGACTGAAGCTTTCTTT. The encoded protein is CASRGNLVGTEAFF.

The chain's CDR3 is CASSAGTGADGYTF. The CDR3 DNA is TGTGCCAGCAGTGCCGGGACAGGGGCGGATGGCTACACCTTC. V is TRBV6-4 and J is TRBJ1-2; the match to TRBD1 covers 10 bases. Germline V gene lookup returns CDR1 MRHNA and CDR2 SNTAGT. The CDR3 length is 14 residues. The V segment lost 4 bases and the J segment 6 bases; nucleotides outside the gene matches: 5.

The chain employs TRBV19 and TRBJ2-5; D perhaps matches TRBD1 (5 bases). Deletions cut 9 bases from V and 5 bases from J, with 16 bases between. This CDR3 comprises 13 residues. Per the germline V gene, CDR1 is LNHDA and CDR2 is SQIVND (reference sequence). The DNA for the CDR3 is TGTGCCAGCACTAATCAGGGTGCGGAGACCCAGTACTTC. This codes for CASTNQGAETQYF. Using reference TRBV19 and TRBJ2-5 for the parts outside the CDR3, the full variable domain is DGGITQSPKYLFRKEGQNVTLSCEQNLNHDAMYWYRQDPGQGLRLIYYSQIVNDFQKGDIAEGYSVSREKKESFPLTVTSAQKNPTAFYLCASTNQGAETQYFGPGTRLLVL.

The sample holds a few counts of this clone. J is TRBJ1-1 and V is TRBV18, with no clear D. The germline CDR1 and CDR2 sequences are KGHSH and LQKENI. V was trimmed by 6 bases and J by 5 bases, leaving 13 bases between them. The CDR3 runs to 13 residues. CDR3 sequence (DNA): TGTGCCAGCTCGGAATGGGAGGGAACTGAAGCTTTCTTT. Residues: CASSEWEGTEAFF.

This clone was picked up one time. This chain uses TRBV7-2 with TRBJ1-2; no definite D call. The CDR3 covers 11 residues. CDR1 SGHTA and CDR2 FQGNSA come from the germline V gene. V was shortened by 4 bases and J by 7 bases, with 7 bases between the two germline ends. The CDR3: CASSYQAGYTF. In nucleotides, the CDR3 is TGTGCCAGCAGCTACCAAGCTGGCTACACCTTC.

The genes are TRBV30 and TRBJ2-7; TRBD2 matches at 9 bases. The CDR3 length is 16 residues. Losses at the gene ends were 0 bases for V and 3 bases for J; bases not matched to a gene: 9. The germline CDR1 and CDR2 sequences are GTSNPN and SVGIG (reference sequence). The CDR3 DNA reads TGTGCCTGGAGTGTCCCGGGGACTAGCCCTTACTACGAGCAGTACTTC. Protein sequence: CAWSVPGTSPYYEQYF.

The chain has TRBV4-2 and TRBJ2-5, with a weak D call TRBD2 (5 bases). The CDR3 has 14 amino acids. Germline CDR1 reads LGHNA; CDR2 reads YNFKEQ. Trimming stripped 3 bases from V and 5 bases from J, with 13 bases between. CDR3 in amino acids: CASSQYSGVETQYF. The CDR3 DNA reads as TGTGCCAGCAGCCAGTATTCCGGGGTGGAGACCCAGTACTTC.

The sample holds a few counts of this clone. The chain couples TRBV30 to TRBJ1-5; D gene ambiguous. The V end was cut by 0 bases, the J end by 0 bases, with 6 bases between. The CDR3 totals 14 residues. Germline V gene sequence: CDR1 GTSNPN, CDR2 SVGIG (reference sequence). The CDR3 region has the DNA TGTGCCTGGAGTGTGGAGAATAGCAATCAGCCCCAGCATTTT. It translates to CAWSVENSNQPQHF.

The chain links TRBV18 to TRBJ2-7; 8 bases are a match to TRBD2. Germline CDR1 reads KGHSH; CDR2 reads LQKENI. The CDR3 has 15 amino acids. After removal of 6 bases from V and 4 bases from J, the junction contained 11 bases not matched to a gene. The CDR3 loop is CASSTGPGGQYEQYF. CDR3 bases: TGTGCCAGCTCTACAGGTCCGGGAGGGCAGTACGAGCAGTACTTC.

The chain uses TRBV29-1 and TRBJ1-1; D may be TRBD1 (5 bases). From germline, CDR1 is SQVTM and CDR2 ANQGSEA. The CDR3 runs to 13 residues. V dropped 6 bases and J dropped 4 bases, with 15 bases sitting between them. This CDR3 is CSVTQGSGTEAFF. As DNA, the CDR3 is TGCAGCGTAACCCAGGGTTCCGGCACTGAAGCTTTCTTT.

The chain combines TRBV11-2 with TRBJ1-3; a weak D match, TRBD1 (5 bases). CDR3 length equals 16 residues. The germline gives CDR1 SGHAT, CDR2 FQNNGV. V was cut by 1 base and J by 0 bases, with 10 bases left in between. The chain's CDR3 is CASSLGGTRSGNTIYF. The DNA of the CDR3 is TGTGCCAGCAGCTTAGGGGGGACCCGCTCTGGAAACACCATATATTTT.

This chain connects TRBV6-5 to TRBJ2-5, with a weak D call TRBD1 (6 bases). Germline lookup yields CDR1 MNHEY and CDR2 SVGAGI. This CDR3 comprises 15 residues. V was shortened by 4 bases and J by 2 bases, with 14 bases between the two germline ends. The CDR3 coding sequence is TGTGCCAGCAGTTCCCCCCAGGGGAATCAAGAGACCCAGTACTTC. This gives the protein CASSSPQGNQETQYF.

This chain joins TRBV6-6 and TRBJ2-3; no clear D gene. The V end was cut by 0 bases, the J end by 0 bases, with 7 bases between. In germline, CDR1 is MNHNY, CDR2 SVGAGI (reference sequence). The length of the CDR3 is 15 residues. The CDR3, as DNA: TGTGCCAGCAGTTACTCCGGCAGGAGCACAGATACGCAGTATTTT. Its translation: CASSYSGRSTDTQYF.

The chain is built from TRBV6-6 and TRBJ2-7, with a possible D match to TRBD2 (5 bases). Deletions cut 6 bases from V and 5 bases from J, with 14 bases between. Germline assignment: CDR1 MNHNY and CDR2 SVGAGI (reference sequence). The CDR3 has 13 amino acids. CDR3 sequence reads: CASRPQRDDEQYF. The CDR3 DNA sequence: TGTGCCAGCAGGCCCCAACGGGATGACGAGCAGTACTTC.

The DNA for the CDR3 is TGTGCCAGCAGACCAGGACAGGGCCATGGCTACACCTTC. It translates to CASRPGQGHGYTF. The chain combines TRBV6-5 with TRBJ1-2; 8 positions match TRBD1. From germline, CDR1 is MNHEY and CDR2 SVGAGI. The V segment lost 6 bases and the J segment 6 bases; nucleotides outside the gene matches: 6. This CDR3 is built from 13 residues.

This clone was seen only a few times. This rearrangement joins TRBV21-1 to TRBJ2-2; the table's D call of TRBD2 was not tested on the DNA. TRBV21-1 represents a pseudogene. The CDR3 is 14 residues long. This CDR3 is CASSKRGGAGELFF. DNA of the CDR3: TGTGCCAGCAGCAAACGGGGGGGCGCCGGGGAGCTGTTTTTT.

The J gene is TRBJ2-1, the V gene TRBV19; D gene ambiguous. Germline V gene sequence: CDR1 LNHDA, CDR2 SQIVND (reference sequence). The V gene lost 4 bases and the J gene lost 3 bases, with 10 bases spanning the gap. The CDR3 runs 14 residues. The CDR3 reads CASSRAWNYNEQFF. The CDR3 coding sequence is TGTGCCAGTAGTAGAGCTTGGAACTACAATGAGCAGTTCTTC.

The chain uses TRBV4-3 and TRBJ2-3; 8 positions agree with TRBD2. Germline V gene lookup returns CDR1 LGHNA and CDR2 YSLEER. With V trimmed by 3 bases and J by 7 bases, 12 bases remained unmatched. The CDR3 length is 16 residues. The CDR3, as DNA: TGCGCCAGCAGCCAGCAACTAGCGGAGGGGGGGAATACGCAGTATTTT. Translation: CASSQQLAEGGNTQYF.

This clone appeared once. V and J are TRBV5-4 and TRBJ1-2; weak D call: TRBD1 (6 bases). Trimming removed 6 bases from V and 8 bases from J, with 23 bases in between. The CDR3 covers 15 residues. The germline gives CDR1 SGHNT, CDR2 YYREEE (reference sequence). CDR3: CASNTNGGGPRGYTF. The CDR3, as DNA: TGTGCCAGCAACACAAACGGAGGGGGGCCGAGGGGCTACACCTTC.

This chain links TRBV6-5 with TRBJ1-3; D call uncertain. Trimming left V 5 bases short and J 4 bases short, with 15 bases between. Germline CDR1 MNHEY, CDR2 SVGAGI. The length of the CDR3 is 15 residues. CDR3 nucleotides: TGTGCCAGCAGTGTCGGCGGCGTGGGAGGAAACACCATATATTTT. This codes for CASSVGGVGGNTIYF.

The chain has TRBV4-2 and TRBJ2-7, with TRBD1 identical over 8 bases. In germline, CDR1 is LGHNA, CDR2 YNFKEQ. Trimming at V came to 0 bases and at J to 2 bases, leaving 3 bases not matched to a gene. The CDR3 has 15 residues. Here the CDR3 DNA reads TGTGCCAGCAGCCAAGATTCGGACAGGGCCTACGAGCAGTACTTC. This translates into CASSQDSDRAYEQYF.

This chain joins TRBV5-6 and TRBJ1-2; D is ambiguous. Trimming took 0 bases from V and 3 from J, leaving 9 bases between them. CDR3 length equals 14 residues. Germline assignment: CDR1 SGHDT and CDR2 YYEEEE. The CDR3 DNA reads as TGTGCCAGCAGCTTGGAAGACGGAGACTATGGCTACACCTTC. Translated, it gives CASSLEDGDYGYTF.

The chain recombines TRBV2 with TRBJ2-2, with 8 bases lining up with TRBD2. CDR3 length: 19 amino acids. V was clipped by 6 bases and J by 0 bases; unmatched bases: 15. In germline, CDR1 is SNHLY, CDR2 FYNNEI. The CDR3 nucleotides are TGTGCCAGCAGGCGAGCGCAGGGAACTAGCGGAACGAACACCGGGGAGCTGTTTTTT. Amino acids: CASRRAQGTSGTNTGELFF.

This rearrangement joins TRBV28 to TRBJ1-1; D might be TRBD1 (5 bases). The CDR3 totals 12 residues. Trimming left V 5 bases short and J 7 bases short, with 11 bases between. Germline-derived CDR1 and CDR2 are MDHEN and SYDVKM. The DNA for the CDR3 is TGTGCCAGCAGTCCCGGGGCAGATGAAGCTTTCTTT. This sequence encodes CASSPGADEAFF.

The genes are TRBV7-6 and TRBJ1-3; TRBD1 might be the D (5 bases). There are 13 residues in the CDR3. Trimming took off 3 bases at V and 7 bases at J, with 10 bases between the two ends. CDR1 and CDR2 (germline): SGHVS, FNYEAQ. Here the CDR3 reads CASSLGGDNTIYF. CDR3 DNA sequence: TGTGCCAGCAGCTTGGGAGGGGATAACACCATATATTTT. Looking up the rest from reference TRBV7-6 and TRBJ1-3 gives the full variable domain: GAGVSQSPRYKVTKRGQDVALRCDPISGHVSLYWYRQALGQGPEFLTYFNYEAQQDKSGLPNDRFSAERPEGSISTLTIQRTEQRDSAMYRCASSLGGDNTIYFGEGSWLTVV.

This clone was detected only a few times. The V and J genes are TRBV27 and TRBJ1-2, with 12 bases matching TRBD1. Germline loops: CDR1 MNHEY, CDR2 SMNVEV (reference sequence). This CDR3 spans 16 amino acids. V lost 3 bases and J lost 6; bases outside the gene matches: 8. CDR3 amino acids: CASSFSTGQGANGYTF. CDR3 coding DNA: TGTGCCAGCAGTTTCTCCACGGGACAGGGGGCGAATGGCTACACCTTC.

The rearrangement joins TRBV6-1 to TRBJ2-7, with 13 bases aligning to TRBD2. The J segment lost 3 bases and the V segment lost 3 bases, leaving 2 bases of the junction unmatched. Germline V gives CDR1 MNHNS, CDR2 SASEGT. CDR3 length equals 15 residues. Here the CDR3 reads CASSEGLAGLYEQYF. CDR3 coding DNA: TGTGCCAGCAGTGAGGGACTAGCGGGACTCTACGAGCAGTACTTC.